One and the same sample provided the 27 T cell receptor beta chains below, sequenced in a study of cytomegalovirus exposure and HLA in healthy donors. The study ran its PCR with 60 Vbeta and 13 Jbeta primers. Sequencing was performed with immunoSEQ multiplex PCR; in TCRdb, only in-frame clones are kept and a portion is missing. The sample has around 120,000 clones; 60% to 85% are singletons. Sequenced: PBMCs. These receptors all come from a woman younger than 30 in good health and CMV-seronegative.

This clone was picked up one time. V and J are TRBV7-8 and TRBJ2-1; tentative D call: TRBD1 (7 bases). The V and J ends lost 5 bases and 0 bases respectively, with 20 bases between them. From germline, CDR1 is SGHVS and CDR2 FQNEAQ. CDR3 length equals 18 residues. The CDR3 protein is CASSQGGGQAGSYNEQFF. The DNA for the CDR3 is TGTGCCAGCAGCCAGGGGGGTGGCCAGGCGGGCTCCTACAATGAGCAGTTCTTC. Combining the CDR3 with reference TRBV7-8 and TRBJ2-1 gives the whole variable domain GAGVSQSPRYKVAKRGQDVALRCDPISGHVSLFWYQQALGQGPEFLTYFQNEAQLDKSGLPSDRFFAERPEGSVSTLKIQRTQQEDSAVYLCASSQGGGQAGSYNEQFFGPGTRLTVL.

This clone has more than one count but fewer than ten. This chain links TRBV6-1 with TRBJ1-1; D may be TRBD1 (5 bases). The CDR3 covers 11 residues. Germline V gives CDR1 MNHNS, CDR2 SASEGT. V was pared by 5 bases and J by 7 bases, with 8 bases between. The CDR3 loop reads CASSRQLEAFF. CDR3 DNA sequence: TGTGCCAGCAGTCGACAGCTTGAAGCTTTCTTT.

The chain carries TRBV19 and TRBJ1-6; D is unclear. The CDR3 length is 19 residues. V was cut by 5 bases and J by 0 bases, with 20 bases left in between. The germline CDR1 and CDR2 sequences are LNHDA and SQIVND (reference sequence). The CDR3 bases are TGTGCCAGTAGTTCTTCCCGTTTAGACGGGAGCTCCTATAATTCACCCCTCCACTTT. Its protein product is CASSSSRLDGSSYNSPLHF. Complete variable domain (other parts from reference TRBV19 and TRBJ1-6): DGGITQSPKYLFRKEGQNVTLSCEQNLNHDAMYWYRQDPGQGLRLIYYSQIVNDFQKGDIAEGYSVSREKKESFPLTVTSAQKNPTAFYLCASSSSRLDGSSYNSPLHFGNGTRLTVT.

V gene TRBV5-4 combines with J gene TRBJ2-2, with 14 bases identical to TRBD2. CDR3 size: 16 residues. Germline lookup yields CDR1 SGHNT and CDR2 YYREEE (reference sequence). V lost 4 bases to trimming and J lost 4 bases; unmatched junction nucleotides: 3. The CDR3 region is CASSRGLAGVTGELFF. CDR3 coding DNA: TGTGCCAGCAGCCGGGGACTAGCGGGGGTCACCGGGGAGCTGTTTTTT.

The CDR3 bases are TGCGCCAGCAGCATACTAGCGGGGGGGCCGGATGAGCAGTTCTTC. It is translated as CASSILAGGPDEQFF. This chain links TRBV5-1 with TRBJ2-1; 13 bases are shared with TRBD2. V was pared by 4 bases and J by 8 bases, with 6 bases of the junction left unmatched. CDR3 length: 15 amino acids. Germline loops: CDR1 SGHRS, CDR2 YFSETQ.

This clone was seen once. The chain is built from TRBV4-2 and TRBJ2-2; TRBD2 agrees at 13 bases. Germline CDR1 and CDR2: LGHNA and YNFKEQ. V trimming: 0 bases; J trimming: 5 bases; junction bases outside the gene matches: 3. This CDR3 comprises 17 residues. Here the CDR3 reads CASSQEGTSGTTGELFF. The CDR3 coding sequence is TGTGCCAGCAGCCAAGAAGGGACTAGCGGGACGACCGGGGAGCTGTTTTTT.

The CDR3: CASSLARGHGKLFF. In DNA, the CDR3 is TGTGCCAGCAGTTTGGCCAGGGGGCATGGAAAACTGTTTTTT. The V call is TRBV28, the J call TRBJ1-4; the match to TRBD1 covers 8 bases. This CDR3 comprises 14 residues. Looked up from germline, CDR1 is MDHEN and CDR2 is SYDVKM. V trimming: 3 bases; J trimming: 10 bases; junction bases outside the gene matches: 7.

This clone was picked up a small number of times. Other DNA sequences of this sample code for an identical CDR3. This chain connects TRBV20-1 to TRBJ2-5, with D unresolved. Trimming removed 5 bases at V and 2 bases at J, with 6 bases between. CDR3 length equals 11 residues. Germline-derived CDR1 and CDR2 are DFQATT and SNEGSKA (reference sequence). The DNA of the CDR3 is TGCAGTGCTCGTAGACAAGAGACCCAGTACTTC. Amino acids: CSARRQETQYF.

V gene TRBV6-1 combines with J gene TRBJ1-6; 8 bases are a match to TRBD1. Per the germline V gene, CDR1 is MNHNS and CDR2 is SASEGT. V was clipped by 4 bases and J by 10 bases; unmatched bases: 9. The CDR3 contains 15 residues. The CDR3 coding sequence is TGTGCCAGCAGTGCCCCAGGACAGGGCCAATCACCCCTCCACTTT. This sequence encodes CASSAPGQGQSPLHF.

This chain connects TRBV6-5 to TRBJ1-1; D may be TRBD1 (5 bases). This CDR3 is built from 15 residues. Deletions cut 2 bases from V and 1 base from J, with 11 bases between. Germline V gene data show CDR1 as MNHEY and CDR2 as SVGAGI. The CDR3 DNA reads as TGTGCCAGCAGTTACGACGGGGGGGAGAACACTGAAGCTTTCTTT. Translated, it gives CASSYDGGENTEAFF.

The chain couples TRBV9 to TRBJ1-2; D possibly corresponds to TRBD1 (6 bases). CDR1 and CDR2 (germline): SGDLS, YYNGEE. This CDR3 comprises 14 residues. Trimming shortened V by 0 bases and J by 4 bases, and 10 bases separated the two germline ends. The CDR3 nucleotides are TGTGCCAGCAGCGTAGACAGGGCTAGCTATGGCTACACCTTC. Encoded protein: CASSVDRASYGYTF.

The V and J genes are TRBV27 and TRBJ1-2; possible D gene TRBD1, 6 bases. CDR1 and CDR2 (germline): MNHEY, SMNVEV (reference sequence). The CDR3 contains 14 residues. Between the trimmed V and J ends, which lost 4 bases and 7 bases, there was a span of 16 bases. The CDR3 region is CASSYKDSKRGYTF. The CDR3, as DNA: TGTGCCAGCAGTTATAAGGACAGTAAGCGTGGCTACACCTTC.

Concerning this clone: Other DNA sequences in the same sample also yield this CDR3. V gene TRBV27 combines with J gene TRBJ1-1; D ambiguous. The CDR3 has 13 residues. Trimming removed 0 bases at V and 0 bases at J, with 2 bases between. Germline values: CDR1 MNHEY, CDR2 SMNVEV (reference sequence). The CDR3 region has the DNA TGTGCCAGCAGTTTATCTATGAACACTGAAGCTTTCTTT. This gives the protein CASSLSMNTEAFF.

The chain uses TRBV21-1 and TRBJ2-7; the table calls TRBD1, which could not be checked here. TRBV21-1 corresponds to a pseudogene. The CDR3 consists of 12 residues. CDR3 loop: CQAETGLYEQYF. Written as DNA, the CDR3 is TGTCAGGCGGAGACAGGGCTCTACGAGCAGTACTTC.

The count of this clone is one. The gene calls are TRBV10-3 and TRBJ1-1, with D tentatively TRBD1 (5 bases). Germline-derived CDR1 and CDR2 are ENHRY and SYGVKD. V lost 2 bases and J 4 bases, leaving 11 bases between the germline ends. This CDR3 comprises 14 residues. CDR3 protein: CAISEDWGSTEAFF. The CDR3 DNA sequence: TGTGCCATCAGTGAGGATTGGGGCAGCACTGAAGCTTTCTTT.

The chain links TRBV6-6 to TRBJ2-1, with 12 bases identical to TRBD2. V shed 2 bases and J 5 bases; nucleotides not matched to a gene: 4. The CDR3 is 16 residues long. Germline V CDR1 and CDR2: MNHNY, SVGAGI (reference sequence). CDR3 residues: CASSYHLAGGNNEQFF. The CDR3 coding sequence is TGTGCCAGCAGTTACCACCTAGCGGGGGGGAACAATGAGCAGTTCTTC.

J is TRBJ2-7 and V is TRBV6-5; D is possibly TRBD1 (6 bases). Germline CDR1 and CDR2: MNHEY and SVGAGI. The CDR3 sequence is 12 residues long. V lost 6 bases, J lost 6 bases, and 12 bases lay in between. The CDR3 bases are TGTGCCAGCAGGAATTACAGGGCCGAGCAGTACTTC. Protein sequence: CASRNYRAEQYF.

There are a few counts of this clone. The V call is TRBV9, the J call TRBJ2-5; 16 nucleotides align to TRBD2. J gave up 1 base and V 4 bases, and 7 bases lay outside the gene matches. Germline CDR1 is SGDLS and CDR2 is YYNGEE. This CDR3 comprises 18 residues. Written as DNA, the CDR3 is TGTGCCAGCAGCTACGGGACTAGCGGGGGGGCCCCCCAAGAGACCCAGTACTTC. Its protein is CASSYGTSGGAPQETQYF.

The rearrangement uses TRBV5-1 and TRBJ1-2, with 8 bases aligning to TRBD1. This CDR3 comprises 15 residues. CDR1 and CDR2 (germline): SGHRS, YFSETQ. With 1 base clipped from V and 1 base from J, the junction kept 3 bases outside the gene matches. Written as DNA, the CDR3 is TGCGCCAGCAGCTTGTTGACAGGGGATAACTATGGCTACACCTTC. This encodes CASSLLTGDNYGYTF.

J is TRBJ2-7 and V is TRBV7-2; tentatively, D is TRBD2 (6 bases). This CDR3 region has 14 residues. The ends were cut back, 3 bases at V and 4 bases at J, with 13 bases in the middle. CDR1 and CDR2 (germline): SGHTA, FQGNSA. The CDR3 sequence: CASSLRRADYEQYF. The CDR3 nucleotides read TGTGCCAGCAGCTTGAGGAGGGCAGATTACGAGCAGTACTTC.

The V gene is TRBV13, the J gene TRBJ2-5, with 9 bases aligning to TRBD2. This CDR3 has 17 residues. Per the germline V gene, CDR1 is PRHDT and CDR2 is FYEKMQ (reference sequence). V trimming: 5 bases; J trimming: 5 bases; junction bases outside the gene matches: 15. CDR3 nucleotides: TGTGCCAGCAGCGCAGGTGGTAGCGGGGGCCAAGGGGAGACCCAGTACTTC. Translating it yields CASSAGGSGGQGETQYF.

The chain uses TRBV7-9 and TRBJ1-2, with 9 bases identical to TRBD1. V shed 1 base and J 7 bases; nucleotides not matched to a gene: 7. This CDR3 has 15 amino acids. The V gene's germline CDR1 is SEHNR and CDR2 FQNEAQ (reference sequence). The CDR3 region is CASSLEVEDRGGYTF. The CDR3 DNA reads as TGTGCCAGCAGCTTAGAGGTCGAGGACAGGGGTGGCTACACCTTC.

The genes are TRBV2 and TRBJ1-2; tentatively, D is TRBD1 (5 bases). The germline gives CDR1 SNHLY, CDR2 FYNNEI. The CDR3 length is 12 residues. Deletions cut 4 bases from V and 5 bases from J, with 8 bases between. The CDR3 sequence: CASSGTNYGYTF. The CDR3 DNA is TGTGCCAGCAGTGGGACAAATTATGGCTACACCTTC.

The chain combines TRBV30 with TRBJ1-3, with unresolved D. CDR1 and CDR2 from the germline V gene are GTSNPN and SVGIG (reference sequence). The CDR3 covers 12 residues. V shed 7 bases and J shed 2 bases, with 9 bases lying between them. CDR3 DNA sequence: TGTGCCTTAGAGACTACTGGAAACACCATATATTTT. Protein product: CALETTGNTIYF.

This chain joins TRBV10-3 and TRBJ1-1, with 7 bases aligning to TRBD1. CDR3 size: 15 residues. Germline V lookup: CDR1 ENHRY, CDR2 SYGVKD. V trimming: 0 bases; J trimming: 0 bases; junction bases outside the gene matches: 1. CDR3 region: CAISESDRVNTEAFF. CDR3 nucleotides: TGTGCCATCAGTGAGTCTGACAGGGTGAACACTGAAGCTTTCTTT.

The chain uses TRBV28 and TRBJ2-2; D is possibly TRBD2 (5 bases). Trimming removed 2 bases from V and 5 bases from J, with 15 bases in between. The CDR3 is made up of 16 amino acids. The germline gives CDR1 MDHEN, CDR2 SYDVKM. This CDR3 is CASSLASKGRTGELFF. The CDR3 DNA is TGTGCCAGCAGTTTAGCTAGCAAGGGCAGAACCGGGGAGCTGTTTTTT.

The V and J genes are TRBV7-2 and TRBJ2-3; TRBD2 might be the D (7 bases). This CDR3 region has 15 residues. Germline CDR1 and CDR2: SGHTA and FQGNSA. The V end lost 5 bases, the J end lost 8 bases, and 20 bases lay between the germline ends. CDR3 loop: CASSPAGAIPRTQYF. The DNA for the CDR3 is TGTGCCAGCAGCCCGGCGGGGGCCATCCCACGTACGCAGTATTTT.